This TCR beta chain was sequenced during a study of regulatory T cells in long-lasting Graves disease. As for this clonotype: The antigen remains undetermined.

Noted time point: newly diagnosed GD, antithyroid drugs for less than 3 months. The authors made the TCR library using RNA they extracted from PBMCs. Broader study findings: Limited samples may have lowered accuracy.

In building TCR beta libraries, iRepertoire HTBI primers were used together with Arm-PCR of CDR3 regions. TCRdb re-called the multiplex PCR reads with MiXCR, one entry per CDR3 protein. The table has 200,000 to 250,000 distinct CDR3 sequences, approximately 18% seen once. These data were also reused for a study on T cells in Graves' hyperthyroidism and ophthalmopathy. From that report: The diagnoses drew upon clinical symptoms, serum thyroxine and TRAb, thyroid ultrasound and orbital computed tomography.

This clonotype originated in a woman in her 30s with Graves disease. Specimen: peripheral blood mononuclear cells (PBMCs), collected at new diagnosis, from a patient treated with antithyroid drugs.

DNA for the CDR3: TGTGCCAGCAGCTTTCCCCGGGTCACAGATACGCAGTATTTT. Translation: CASSFPRVTDTQYF. The chain has TRBV7-8 and TRBJ2-3; D remains ambiguous. V was trimmed by 3 bases and J by 2 bases, leaving 9 bases between them. Germline CDR1 is SGHVS and CDR2 is FQNEAQ. The CDR3 sequence is 14 residues long.